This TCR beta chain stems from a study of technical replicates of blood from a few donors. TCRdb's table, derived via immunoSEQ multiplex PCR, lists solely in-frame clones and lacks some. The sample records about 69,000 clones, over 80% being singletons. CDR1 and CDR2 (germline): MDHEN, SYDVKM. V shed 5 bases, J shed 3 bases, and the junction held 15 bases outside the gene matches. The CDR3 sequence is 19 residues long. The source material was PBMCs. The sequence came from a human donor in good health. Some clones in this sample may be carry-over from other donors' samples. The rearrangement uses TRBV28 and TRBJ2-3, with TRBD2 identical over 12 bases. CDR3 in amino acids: CASSMIGRRLAGVTDTQYF. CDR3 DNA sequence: TGTGCCAGCAGTATGATAGGGCGCCGACTAGCGGGAGTAACAGATACGCAGTATTTT.